This passage covers 29 T cell receptor beta chains from one sample sequenced in a study of T cell repertoires in cytomegalovirus infection. In TCRdb, the reads were re-called with MiXCR into one record per CDR3 protein. The sample lists approximately 110,000 distinct CDR3 sequences, about a tenth occurring once. No antigens are known for them. Sequencing used PBMCs, sequenced either directly or after in vitro stimulation (not recorded which). The receptors come from a human donor in good health (CMV status not recorded). Some clones in this sample may be carry-over from other donors' samples.

J is TRBJ2-7 and V is TRBV27; 14 nucleotides match TRBD2. The CDR3 contains 19 residues. The junction had 12 bases not matched to a gene; V was cut back by 3 bases and J by 2 bases. Germline-derived CDR1 and CDR2 are MNHEY and SMNVEV (reference sequence). The CDR3 DNA reads TGTGCCAGCAGTTTGACTCCCGGGACTAGCGGGAGTCGCGCCTACGAGCAGTACTTC. As protein: CASSLTPGTSGSRAYEQYF.

J is TRBJ1-2 and V is TRBV19; D is possibly TRBD1 (6 bases). The CDR3 consists of 11 residues. V shed 6 bases and J shed 8 bases, with 10 bases lying between them. Germline CDR1 and CDR2: LNHDA and SQIVND (reference sequence). The CDR3 is CASRTGFGYTF. The CDR3, as DNA: TGTGCCAGTAGGACAGGATTCGGCTACACCTTC. Looking up the rest from reference TRBV19 and TRBJ1-2 gives the full variable domain: DGGITQSPKYLFRKEGQNVTLSCEQNLNHDAMYWYRQDPGQGLRLIYYSQIVNDFQKGDIAEGYSVSREKKESFPLTVTSAQKNPTAFYLCASRTGFGYTFGSGTRLTVV.

At least ten counts were recorded for this clonotype. The chain links TRBV11-2 to TRBJ1-1; the D gene is possibly TRBD1 (5 bases). There are 14 residues in the CDR3. The germline gives CDR1 SGHAT, CDR2 FQNNGV. Trimming left V 5 bases short and J 4 bases short, with 14 bases between. DNA for the CDR3: TGTGCCAGCAGCCCGCAGGGTTCGGGCACTGAAGCTTTCTTT. It translates to CASSPQGSGTEAFF.

In its sample, this clonotype was seen many times. V gene TRBV2 combines with J gene TRBJ2-5; 13 bases line up with TRBD2. Trimming removed 4 bases from V and 9 bases from J; junction bases left unmatched: 8. Germline V gives CDR1 SNHLY, CDR2 FYNNEI. CDR3 length equals 15 residues. CDR3 protein: CASSVGGTSGMSQYF. CDR3 coding DNA: TGTGCCAGCAGTGTAGGAGGGACTAGCGGGATGTCCCAGTACTTC.

This clonotype was recorded many times. The chain couples TRBV7-8 to TRBJ2-1; 9 bases align to TRBD2. The V gene end was trimmed by 6 bases and the J gene end by 6 bases; junction bases not matched to a gene: 9. The V gene's germline CDR1 is SGHVS and CDR2 FQNEAQ. The CDR3 totals 15 residues. The CDR3 bases are TGTGCCAGCAGTTCACCGGGACTAGCTGGCAATGAGCAGTTCTTC. It translates to CASSSPGLAGNEQFF. The whole variable domain, remainder taken from reference TRBV7-8 and TRBJ2-1, is GAGVSQSPRYKVAKRGQDVALRCDPISGHVSLFWYQQALGQGPEFLTYFQNEAQLDKSGLPSDRFFAERPEGSVSTLKIQRTQQEDSAVYLCASSSPGLAGNEQFFGPGTRLTVL.

This clonotype was observed a few times. The V and J genes are TRBV4-3 and TRBJ2-7; TRBD2 matches at 8 bases. Germline CDR1 and CDR2: LGHNA and YSLEER. The length of the CDR3 is 18 residues. V lost 3 bases and J lost 1; bases outside the gene matches: 14. CDR3 sequence (DNA): TGCGCCAGCAGCCACGCCCGACGGGGCGGGAGGATATCCTACGAGCAGTACTTC. Translated: CASSHARRGGRISYEQYF.

The V and J genes are TRBV7-3 and TRBJ2-1; TRBD1 matches 11 bases. Germline lookup yields CDR1 SGHTA and CDR2 FQGTGA. CDR3 length equals 16 residues. The ends lost 5 bases at V and 8 bases at J; junction bases unmatched: 11. CDR3 sequence reads: CASSTPRTGGIDEQFF. The CDR3 DNA reads TGTGCCAGCAGCACCCCGAGGACAGGGGGCATCGATGAGCAGTTCTTC.

The chain uses TRBV20-1 and TRBJ2-7; TRBD2 matches 9 bases. The germline CDR1 and CDR2 sequences are DFQATT and SNEGSKA (reference sequence). The CDR3 is 15 amino acids. With 1 base clipped from V and 6 bases from J, the junction kept 10 bases outside the gene matches. The CDR3 spells CSARGIGSGSAEQYF. The CDR3 nucleotides read TGCAGTGCTAGAGGGATTGGTAGCGGGAGTGCCGAGCAGTACTTC.

This clonotype was counted at least ten times. The rearrangement uses TRBV7-9 and TRBJ2-1, with TRBD2 as a possible D gene (5 bases). From germline, CDR1 is SEHNR and CDR2 FQNEAQ (reference sequence). Trimming pared 3 bases from V and 5 bases from J, leaving 11 bases between. CDR3 length equals 14 residues. In nucleotides, the CDR3 is TGTGCCAGCAGCTTCGCGACGACTAACAATGAGCAGTTCTTC. Its translation: CASSFATTNNEQFF.

This clonotype showed up just a few times. The chain joins TRBV9 to TRBJ2-2; perhaps TRBD2 as D (6 bases). In germline, CDR1 is SGDLS, CDR2 YYNGEE. The CDR3 length is 16 residues. V lost 0 bases to trimming and J lost 6 bases, with 15 bases between them. CDR3 DNA sequence: TGTGCCAGCAGCGTAGGGGGGACTCAAGGGGCCGGGGAGCTGTTTTTT. This codes for CASSVGGTQGAGELFF.

The sample holds many counts of this clonotype. V is TRBV28 and J is TRBJ2-7; 9 nucleotides align to TRBD1. The CDR3 has 16 amino acids. Trimming at V came to 6 bases and at J to 1 base, leaving 10 bases not matched to a gene. Germline loops: CDR1 MDHEN, CDR2 SYDVKM. CDR3 nucleotides: TGTGCCAGCAGCCCGCTTACTGGGACAGGGTCCTACGAGCAGTACTTC. This gives the protein CASSPLTGTGSYEQYF.

With respect to this clonotype: Just one base apart from a much larger clone, this may be a read error. This chain joins TRBV12-3 or TRBV12-4 and TRBJ2-7, with 13 bases identical to TRBD2. The CDR3 totals 16 residues. The V and J ends lost 6 bases and 5 bases, in that order; junction bases with no gene match: 10. Here the CDR3 reads CASRIGLAGVRNEQYF. The CDR3 DNA reads as TGTGCCAGCAGGATTGGACTAGCGGGAGTTCGAAACGAGCAGTACTTC.

The V call is TRBV18, the J call TRBJ2-7; D is unclear. CDR3 length: 16 residues. Germline CDR1 reads KGHSH; CDR2 reads LQKENI. V lost 5 bases, J lost 0 bases, and 17 bases lay in between. The CDR3 DNA follows: TGTGCCAGCTCATACGCGACTGGTTGGGCCTCCTACGAGCAGTACTTC. Amino acid sequence: CASSYATGWASYEQYF.

The V gene is TRBV3-1, the J gene TRBJ2-1, with D possibly matching TRBD1 (6 bases). The V gene lost 4 bases and the J gene lost 0 bases, with 19 bases spanning the gap. Germline V CDR1 and CDR2: LGHDT, YNNKEL (reference sequence). The CDR3 extends over 18 amino acids. CDR3 sequence: CASSRPGHRRSSYNEQFF. CDR3 bases: TGTGCCAGCAGCCGTCCGGGACACCGTCGGAGCTCCTACAATGAGCAGTTCTTC.

This clonotype was detected a few times. The chain links TRBV7-8 to TRBJ2-5, with TRBD2 matching over 7 bases. The germline V gene encodes CDR1 SGHVS and CDR2 FQNEAQ. The V and J ends lost 2 bases and 1 base, in that order; junction bases with no gene match: 1. The CDR3 runs to 14 residues. The CDR3 here is CASSLLAVQETQYF. The CDR3 DNA reads TGTGCCAGCAGCTTACTAGCGGTCCAAGAGACCCAGTACTTC.

This clonotype was recorded at least ten times. The gene calls are TRBV7-2 and TRBJ1-1; maybe TRBD1 (6 bases). Germline lookup yields CDR1 SGHTA and CDR2 FQGNSA. The CDR3 loop spans 17 amino acids. The V gene lost 3 bases and the J gene lost 3 bases, with 20 bases spanning the gap. The CDR3 DNA follows: TGTGCCAGCAGCTTCGGGTACCCGAGGGGGGGGGACACTGAAGCTTTCTTT. Translating it yields CASSFGYPRGGDTEAFF.

This clonotype was observed at least ten times. The rearrangement links TRBV29-1 to TRBJ2-3; 7 bases map to TRBD1. V lost 5 bases to trimming and J lost 0 bases; unmatched junction nucleotides: 5. This CDR3 comprises 14 residues. CDR1 is SQVTM and CDR2 is ANQGSEA in the germline V gene. CDR3 nucleotide sequence: TGCAGCGTTTCGACAGGGCGCAGCACAGATACGCAGTATTTT. This sequence encodes CSVSTGRSTDTQYF.

The V gene is TRBV15, the J gene TRBJ2-2, with 9 positions matching TRBD2. V lost 4 bases and J lost 5; bases outside the gene matches: 11. The CDR3 loop spans 17 amino acids. Germline values: CDR1 LNHNV, CDR2 YYDKDF (reference sequence). The CDR3 is CATSIPKGGRGTGELFF. CDR3 sequence (DNA): TGTGCCACCAGCATCCCAAAGGGCGGGAGGGGGACCGGGGAGCTGTTTTTT.

This clonotype appeared a few times. The gene calls are TRBV29-1 and TRBJ2-1, with 9 nucleotides matching TRBD1. CDR1 and CDR2 (germline): SQVTM, ANQGSEA. CDR3 length equals 14 residues. V gave up 1 base and J gave up 12 bases; unmatched junction bases: 10. The CDR3 loop is CSVEGGQGGFGQFF. The CDR3 coding sequence is TGCAGCGTTGAAGGGGGACAGGGTGGGTTCGGGCAGTTCTTC.

In this sample, this clonotype turned up a few times. The chain combines TRBV5-1 with TRBJ2-5, with D perhaps matching TRBD2 (6 bases). Trimming pared 4 bases from V and 5 bases from J, leaving 15 bases between. The CDR3 is 14 residues long. Germline values: CDR1 SGHRS, CDR2 YFSETQ. CDR3 nucleotides: TGCGCCAGCAGCCCAAACCCAGGAGGGGAGACCCAGTACTTC. Translated: CASSPNPGGETQYF.

This clonotype was observed a few times. The chain uses TRBV27 and TRBJ1-6; 7 bases map to TRBD1. CDR1 is MNHEY and CDR2 is SMNVEV in the germline V gene (reference sequence). The CDR3 is 16 amino acids. V shed 5 bases, J shed 10 bases, and the junction held 14 bases outside the gene matches. The CDR3 DNA follows: TGTGCCAGCAGTCTCCGAATGACAGGGTCGTACTCACCCCTCCACTTT. It translates to CASSLRMTGSYSPLHF.

The sample holds many counts of this clonotype. The chain has TRBV28 and TRBJ2-7; TRBD1 aligns across 11 bases. This CDR3 region has 15 residues. Looked up from germline, CDR1 is MDHEN and CDR2 is SYDVKM. V lost 3 bases and J lost 2; bases outside the gene matches: 3. The CDR3 protein is CASSLPGQGAYEQYF. CDR3 in DNA: TGTGCCAGCAGTTTGCCGGGACAGGGGGCCTACGAGCAGTACTTC. Together with reference TRBV28 and TRBJ2-7, the CDR3 gives the full variable domain: DVKVTQSSRYLVKRTGEKVFLECVQDMDHENMFWYRQDPGLGLRLIYFSYDVKMKEKGDIPEGYSVSREKKERFSLILESASTNQTSMYLCASSLPGQGAYEQYFGPGTRLTVT.

This clonotype has a count of ten or more. This chain joins TRBV7-2 and TRBJ2-3, with 9 bases fitting TRBD2. CDR3 length: 16 residues. V dropped 5 bases and J dropped 0; count of bases not matched to a gene: 6. Germline V lookup: CDR1 SGHTA, CDR2 FQGNSA. CDR3 sequence (DNA): TGTGCCAGCAGCCCACCTAGCGGGGCTAGCACAGATACGCAGTATTTT. Translated, it gives CASSPPSGASTDTQYF.

This clonotype was recorded many times. The chain couples TRBV6-5 to TRBJ1-2; TRBD1 aligns across 9 bases. V shed 2 bases and J 5 bases; nucleotides not matched to a gene: 3. Germline V CDR1 and CDR2: MNHEY, SVGAGI. The CDR3 has 14 residues. CDR3 loop: CASSYDRGTYGYTF. In DNA form, the CDR3 reads TGTGCCAGCAGTTACGACAGGGGGACGTATGGCTACACCTTC.

The chain has TRBV10-3 and TRBJ2-1; no clear D. The V gene lost 4 bases and the J gene lost 6 bases, with 13 bases spanning the gap. The germline V gene encodes CDR1 ENHRY and CDR2 SYGVKD. The CDR3 has 14 residues. The CDR3 nucleotides are TGTGCCATCAGTGGTCCCAGCGTGGCCAATGAGCAGTTCTTC. This encodes CAISGPSVANEQFF.

The CDR3 nucleotides read TGTGCCAGCAGTAGAGGGAATCAGCCCCAGCATTTT. Translation gives CASSRGNQPQHF. This chain links TRBV25-1 with TRBJ1-5; D ambiguous. Trimming took off 5 bases at V and 4 bases at J, with 6 bases between the two ends. From germline, CDR1 is MGHDK and CDR2 SYGVNS. The CDR3 is made up of 12 amino acids.

The J gene is TRBJ2-3, the V gene TRBV24-1, with 8 bases identical to TRBD2. From germline, CDR1 is KGHDR and CDR2 SFDVKD. The CDR3 runs 16 residues. Unmatched junction bases numbered 3, after V lost 2 bases and J lost 0 bases. DNA for the CDR3: TGTGCCACCAGTGATTCGACTAGCGACAGCACAGATACGCAGTATTTT. Its protein is CATSDSTSDSTDTQYF.

This clonotype was found a few times. This sequence joins TRBV29-1 and TRBJ2-1; TRBD2 agrees at 9 bases. The V gene's germline CDR1 is SQVTM and CDR2 ANQGSEA. Trimming at V came to 2 bases and at J to 7 bases, leaving 12 bases not matched to a gene. There are 16 residues in the CDR3. CDR3 sequence reads: CSVESLGLASGNEQFF. The CDR3 DNA sequence: TGCAGCGTTGAAAGTTTGGGACTAGCTAGTGGGAATGAGCAGTTCTTC.

In this sample, this clonotype turned up many times. The J gene is TRBJ1-1, the V gene TRBV12-3 or TRBV12-4, with TRBD1 identical over 7 bases. V shed 3 bases and J 4 bases; nucleotides not matched to a gene: 5. The CDR3 loop spans 14 amino acids. This CDR3 reads CASSLGAGGTEAFF. CDR3 coding DNA: TGTGCCAGCAGTTTGGGGGCAGGGGGCACTGAAGCTTTCTTT.